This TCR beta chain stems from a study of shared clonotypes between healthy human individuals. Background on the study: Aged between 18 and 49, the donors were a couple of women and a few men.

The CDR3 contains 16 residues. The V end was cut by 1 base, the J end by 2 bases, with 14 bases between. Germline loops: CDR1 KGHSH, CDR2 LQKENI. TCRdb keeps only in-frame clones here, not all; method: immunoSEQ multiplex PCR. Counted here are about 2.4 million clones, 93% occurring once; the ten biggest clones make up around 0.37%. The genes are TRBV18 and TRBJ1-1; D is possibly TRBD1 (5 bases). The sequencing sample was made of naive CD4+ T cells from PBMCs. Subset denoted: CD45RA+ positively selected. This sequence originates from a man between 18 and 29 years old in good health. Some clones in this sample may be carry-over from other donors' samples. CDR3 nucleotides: TGTGCCAGCTCACCACGGGTGGTCCAGGGTAACACTGAAGCTTTCTTT. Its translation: CASSPRVVQGNTEAFF.